The next 18 T cell receptor beta chains were all read from a single sample in a study of technical replicates of blood from a few donors (dated by TCRdb to about 2017). The library relied on the immunoSEQ multiplex PCR assay. Imported from immuneACCESS, the table was reduced by TCRdb to in-frame sequences with V and J called. These copies leave out some clones; in studies compared against another copy, an unresolved V gene accounts for under half, and the cause of the remainder is not known. Recorded for this sample are tens of thousands of clones; more than 90% of them occurred a single time. The top ten clonotypes cover over 0.35% of the sample. The sequenced material came from T cells isolated from PBMCs. The receptors derive from a human donor in good health.

This clone has only one observation. V gene TRBV6-5 combines with J gene TRBJ2-7; TRBD2 is a possible D gene (6 bases). Germline V gives CDR1 MNHEY, CDR2 SVGAGI. This CDR3 is built from 16 residues. Trimming stripped 2 bases from V and 5 bases from J, with 19 bases between. CDR3 in amino acids: CASSYTTWEDSHEQYF. Here the CDR3 DNA reads TGTGCCAGCAGTTACACTACGTGGGAGGACTCTCACGAGCAGTACTTC.

This clone was recorded only once. The CDR3 sequence is CASSVRAGSSYEQYF. As DNA, the CDR3 is TGTGCCAGCAGTGTCAGGGCGGGGTCCTCCTACGAGCAGTACTTC. The chain has TRBV6-1 and TRBJ2-7; possible D gene TRBD2, 6 bases. Trimming cost V 4 bases and J 0 bases, with 13 bases left between them. CDR1 and CDR2 from the germline V gene are MNHNS and SASEGT. This CDR3 comprises 15 residues.

This chain joins TRBV18 and TRBJ2-7; perhaps TRBD1 as D (5 bases). The CDR3 is made up of 14 amino acids. Germline V lookup: CDR1 KGHSH, CDR2 LQKENI. Trimming removed 3 bases from V and 5 bases from J, with 14 bases in between. The CDR3 loop is CASSPGGGANEQYF. The CDR3 nucleotides are TGTGCCAGCTCACCCGGTGGTGGGGCGAACGAGCAGTACTTC.

This chain connects TRBV5-6 to TRBJ2-1; the D gene is possibly TRBD2 (6 bases). V was cut by 0 bases and J by 6 bases, with 13 bases left in between. The CDR3 totals 15 residues. Germline V CDR1 and CDR2: SGHDT, YYEEEE. The CDR3 DNA follows: TGTGCCAGCAGCTTGGTACTAAGGACTATCAATGAGCAGTTCTTC. Translation gives CASSLVLRTINEQFF.

V is TRBV6-1 and J is TRBJ1-4; possible D gene TRBD1, 6 bases. This CDR3 contains 15 residues. Germline V gene data show CDR1 as MNHNS and CDR2 as SASEGT. Trimming stripped 4 bases from V and 5 bases from J, with 14 bases between. The CDR3 DNA is TGTGCCAGCAGTGTGGACAGCTTTCTAAATGAAAAACTGTTTTTT. Encoded protein: CASSVDSFLNEKLFF.

The chain couples TRBV4-1 to TRBJ1-2; D might be TRBD1 (6 bases). The CDR3 is 15 amino acids. Trimming removed 5 bases at V and 3 bases at J, with 16 bases between. From germline, CDR1 is MGHRA and CDR2 YSYEKL. Written as DNA, the CDR3 is TGCGCCAGCAGCGACGTCAGGGGAGGGGACTATGGCTACACCTTC. Translating gives CASSDVRGGDYGYTF.

The gene calls are TRBV29-1 and TRBJ1-5; maybe TRBD1 (5 bases). The CDR3 is 19 amino acids. The V and J ends lost 0 bases and 4 bases respectively, with 25 bases between them. The germline V gene has CDR1 SQVTM and CDR2 ANQGSEA. CDR3 region: CSVEEEGMTDLMGNQPQHF. The CDR3 bases are TGCAGCGTTGAAGAAGAAGGAATGACAGACTTAATGGGTAATCAGCCCCAGCATTTT.

The chain carries TRBV5-1 and TRBJ2-1, with 7 bases that match TRBD2. CDR1 is SGHRS and CDR2 is YFSETQ in the germline V gene. The CDR3 runs to 15 residues. V lost 7 bases to trimming and J lost 2 bases; unmatched junction nucleotides: 9. In DNA form, the CDR3 reads TGCGCCAGCGGACTAGGGCCCACGACCTACAATGAGCAGTTCTTC. Translating gives CASGLGPTTYNEQFF.

This clone was counted a single time. The chain uses TRBV2 and TRBJ1-2; D gene ambiguous. Trimming pared 6 bases from V and 2 bases from J, leaving 13 bases between. Per germline, CDR1 SNHLY and CDR2 FYNNEI. The CDR3 covers 14 residues. The CDR3: CASSQNSGNYGYTF. The CDR3 DNA reads as TGTGCCAGCAGCCAAAACAGCGGGAACTATGGCTACACCTTC.

The V and J genes are TRBV30 and TRBJ1-1; D unresolved. Trimming shortened V by 3 bases and J by 6 bases, and 14 bases separated the two germline ends. Germline lookup yields CDR1 GTSNPN and CDR2 SVGIG (reference sequence). The CDR3 contains 13 residues. The CDR3 DNA reads TGTGCCTGGAGGGCCCAGGTAGTCGCTGAAGCTTTCTTT. Translating gives CAWRAQVVAEAFF.

This sequence joins TRBV19 and TRBJ2-1; 9 bases map to TRBD2. From germline, CDR1 is LNHDA and CDR2 SQIVND (reference sequence). V gave up 1 base and J gave up 4 bases; unmatched junction bases: 2. The CDR3 has 15 amino acids. CDR3 in amino acids: CASSIGLAEYNEQFF. CDR3 sequence (DNA): TGTGCCAGTAGTATAGGACTAGCGGAATACAATGAGCAGTTCTTC. Complete variable domain (other parts from reference TRBV19 and TRBJ2-1): DGGITQSPKYLFRKEGQNVTLSCEQNLNHDAMYWYRQDPGQGLRLIYYSQIVNDFQKGDIAEGYSVSREKKESFPLTVTSAQKNPTAFYLCASSIGLAEYNEQFFGPGTRLTVL.

V is TRBV19 and J is TRBJ1-5; 8 nucleotides align to TRBD1. The junction had 3 bases not matched to a gene; V was cut back by 10 bases and J by 1 base. CDR1 and CDR2 from the germline V gene are LNHDA and SQIVND (reference sequence). The CDR3 sequence is 13 residues long. The CDR3 protein is CATQGVSNQPQHF. As DNA, the CDR3 is TGTGCCACACAGGGGGTAAGCAATCAGCCCCAGCATTTT. Full variable domain (remainder filled in from reference TRBV19 and TRBJ1-5): DGGITQSPKYLFRKEGQNVTLSCEQNLNHDAMYWYRQDPGQGLRLIYYSQIVNDFQKGDIAEGYSVSREKKESFPLTVTSAQKNPTAFYLCATQGVSNQPQHFGDGTRLSIL.

The rearrangement uses TRBV15 and TRBJ1-1; 8 nucleotides match TRBD1. V shed 1 base, J shed 3 bases, and the junction held 4 bases outside the gene matches. Per the germline V gene, CDR1 is LNHNV and CDR2 is YYDKDF (reference sequence). The CDR3 has 15 amino acids. CDR3: CATSRGQGADTEAFF. The CDR3 DNA sequence: TGTGCCACCAGCAGAGGTCAGGGGGCGGACACTGAAGCTTTCTTT.

The chain links TRBV19 to TRBJ2-3, with a tentative D call TRBD1 (6 bases). Germline assignment: CDR1 LNHDA and CDR2 SQIVND (reference sequence). With 3 bases removed from V and 9 bases from J, the gap between germline ends came to 13 bases. The CDR3 spans 13 residues. Here the CDR3 DNA reads TGTGCCAGTAGTATGCAGGGACAACCGACGCAGTATTTT. This gives the protein CASSMQGQPTQYF.

The chain couples TRBV29-1 to TRBJ2-7, with D unresolved. Germline-derived CDR1 and CDR2 are SQVTM and ANQGSEA. V was pared by 0 bases and J by 3 bases, with 3 bases between. This CDR3 comprises 11 residues. The CDR3 sequence is CSVEDNYEQYF. Written as DNA, the CDR3 is TGCAGCGTTGAAGACAACTACGAGCAGTACTTC.

The V and J genes are TRBV20-1 and TRBJ2-7, with D unclear. Looked up from germline, CDR1 is DFQATT and CDR2 is SNEGSKA (reference sequence). The CDR3 extends over 10 amino acids. Between the trimmed V and J ends, which lost 1 base and 6 bases, there was a span of 4 bases. The CDR3 sequence: CSARGGEQYF. CDR3 DNA sequence: TGCAGTGCTAGAGGCGGCGAGCAGTACTTC.

V gene TRBV7-8 combines with J gene TRBJ1-2; tentative D call: TRBD1 (5 bases). Germline V gene data show CDR1 as SGHVS and CDR2 as FQNEAQ. This CDR3 is 13 amino acids long. Trimming left V 5 bases short and J 5 bases short, with 12 bases between. The CDR3 region is CASSLGGVYGYTF. In nucleotides, the CDR3 is TGTGCCAGCAGCCTCGGGGGGGTTTATGGCTACACCTTC.

The chain joins TRBV27 to TRBJ1-1, with a weak D call TRBD1 (5 bases). The germline gives CDR1 MNHEY, CDR2 SMNVEV (reference sequence). The CDR3 covers 14 residues. The V end was cut by 6 bases, the J end by 1 base, with 12 bases between. CDR3 sequence reads: CASSPQTANTEAFF. In DNA form, the CDR3 reads TGTGCCAGCAGCCCGCAGACAGCGAACACTGAAGCTTTCTTT.